The clone carrying this T cell receptor (beta chain) was detected ten times or more. The CDR3 is made up of 11 amino acids. Trimming cost V 3 bases and J 4 bases, with 3 bases left between them. Germline CDR1 reads SGHVS; CDR2 reads FQNEAQ. Attachment of unique molecular identifiers to individual cDNA molecules was performed. TCRdb redid the calling of the 5' RACE reads with MiXCR, one entry per CDR3 protein. The data contain fewer than 55,000 distinct CDR3 sequences, approximately 9.9% of them seen just once; the ten biggest clones take up under 15%. These data are taken from a study of early T cells in non-severe SARS-CoV-2 infection.

V is TRBV7-8 and J is TRBJ2-5; D uncertain. Sequenced material: whole blood. The clonotype originates from an adult who was a healthcare worker with PCR-confirmed SARS-CoV-2 infection or an uninfected control (not recorded which). CDR3 amino acids: CASSFLETQYF. The CDR3 DNA is TGTGCCAGCAGCTTCCTAGAGACCCAGTACTTC.